A single sample is the source of the 27 T cell receptor beta chains below, sequenced in a study of T-cell memory formation after mild COVID-19. TCRdb re-derived calls from the 5' RACE reads in MiXCR, one entry per CDR3 protein. The sample has around 110,000 distinct CDR3 sequences, 9.5% to 15% seen once. The sample taken for sequencing was PBMCs or a T cell subset sorted from them (not recorded which). The receptor source for this set is an adult woman who had mild COVID-19 (a few samples of this study predate the infection). Cell type and time point are not known.

This clonotype was observed a handful of times. The V and J genes are TRBV11-2 and TRBJ2-3, with D possibly being TRBD1 or TRBD2 (6 bases each). CDR3 length: 17 residues. V lost 0 bases, J lost 1 base, and 14 bases lay in between. Germline V gene data show CDR1 as SGHAT and CDR2 as FQNNGV. The CDR3 here is CASSLDRRGAGTDTQYF. The CDR3 DNA follows: TGTGCCAGCAGCTTAGATCGGAGGGGGGCTGGCACAGATACGCAGTATTTT.

The chain links TRBV7-9 to TRBJ2-1, with D hard to call. This CDR3 is 14 amino acids long. Germline V CDR1 and CDR2: SEHNR, FQNEAQ (reference sequence). Trimming took off 0 bases at V and 9 bases at J, with 12 bases between the two ends. The CDR3 reads CASSLASALREQFF. CDR3 coding DNA: TGTGCCAGCAGCTTAGCGAGCGCCCTTCGTGAGCAGTTCTTC.

This clonotype was counted between two and nine times. V usage is TRBV7-2 and J usage is TRBJ2-1, with 7 bases identical to TRBD1. This CDR3 has 15 amino acids. Trimming cost V 5 bases and J 2 bases; bases outside gene matches: 6. Germline assignment: CDR1 SGHTA and CDR2 FQGNSA. CDR3 coding DNA: TGTGCCAGCAGCCCACAGGGGTGGGCCTACAATGAGCAGTTCTTC. Amino acids: CASSPQGWAYNEQFF.

The sample holds a few counts of this clonotype. The rearrangement joins TRBV20-1 to TRBJ2-2; D ambiguous. Germline loops: CDR1 DFQATT, CDR2 SNEGSKA (reference sequence). Trimming took off 2 bases at V and 6 bases at J, with 4 bases between the two ends. CDR3 length equals 11 residues. The CDR3 region is CSARSAGELFF. Here the CDR3 DNA reads TGCAGTGCTAGATCCGCCGGGGAGCTGTTTTTT.

This clonotype was found a few times. The gene calls are TRBV20-1 and TRBJ2-7; D assignment may be TRBD1 or TRBD2 (5 bases each). CDR3 length equals 15 residues. Per the germline V gene, CDR1 is DFQATT and CDR2 is SNEGSKA (reference sequence). The V end lost 0 bases, the J end lost 6 bases, and 18 bases lay between the germline ends. The CDR3 is CSARDRGRADFEQYF. The CDR3 coding sequence is TGCAGTGCTAGAGATCGGGGCAGGGCCGACTTCGAGCAGTACTTC.

The rearrangement uses TRBV12-3 or TRBV12-4 and TRBJ2-5; D uncertain. The CDR3 covers 14 residues. The V end lost 8 bases, the J end lost 5 bases, and 18 bases lay between the germline ends. CDR3: CASGLGYFTETQYF. The DNA for the CDR3 is TGTGCCAGCGGATTAGGGTACTTTACGGAGACCCAGTACTTC.

This clonotype came up a few times. The chain has TRBV11-2 and TRBJ2-1; no reliable D call. Germline V lookup: CDR1 SGHAT, CDR2 FQNNGV. CDR3 length: 14 amino acids. Trimming cost V 5 bases and J 5 bases, with 13 bases left between them. In DNA, the CDR3 is TGTGCCAGCAGCCTGACCCGATCAAACAATGAGCAGTTCTTC. Its translation is CASSLTRSNNEQFF.

Only a few counts were recorded for this clonotype. CDR3 nucleotides: TGCGCCAGCAGCCAAGATATCCCCCGGGGGACCGGGGAGCTGTTTTTT. Translating gives CASSQDIPRGTGELFF. The rearrangement links TRBV4-3 to TRBJ2-2; tentative D call: TRBD2 (6 bases). The CDR3 length is 16 residues. The germline V gene encodes CDR1 LGHNA and CDR2 YSLEER. V lost 0 bases and J lost 5, with 13 bases in between.

The sample holds a few counts of this clonotype. The chain is built from TRBV29-1 and TRBJ2-3; D uncertain. Trimming left V 1 base short and J 4 bases short, with 9 bases between. The CDR3 is 13 residues long. Germline V gives CDR1 SQVTM, CDR2 ANQGSEA. CDR3 sequence: CSVEGVWADTQYF. Written as DNA, the CDR3 is TGCAGCGTTGAAGGGGTGTGGGCAGATACGCAGTATTTT.

Only a few counts were recorded for this clonotype. The chain joins TRBV4-1 to TRBJ2-5; D may be TRBD2 (5 bases). This CDR3 is 16 amino acids long. Per germline, CDR1 MGHRA and CDR2 YSYEKL. V was pared by 5 bases and J by 2 bases, with 18 bases between. Here the CDR3 DNA reads TGCGCCAGCAGCTTTCCTGGGCTAGCAAAACAAGAGACCCAGTACTTC. Its translation is CASSFPGLAKQETQYF.

This clonotype was seen many times. V and J are TRBV29-1 and TRBJ2-1; 7 positions match TRBD1. V was clipped by 6 bases and J by 9 bases; unmatched bases: 14. Germline V gives CDR1 SQVTM, CDR2 ANQGSEA. This CDR3 spans 14 amino acids. For the CDR3, the DNA is TGCAGCGTGGCCGGGACAGTCAGCCGTGGTGAGCAGTTCTTC. Translating gives CSVAGTVSRGEQFF.

This clonotype has only a few counts. V gene TRBV18 combines with J gene TRBJ2-7; 8 nucleotides agree with TRBD2. Losses at the gene ends were 3 bases for V and 0 bases for J; bases not matched to a gene: 7. The germline gives CDR1 KGHSH, CDR2 LQKENI. This CDR3 has 16 residues. CDR3 bases: TGTGCCAGCTCACCGTTAGTAGCGGGAAGCTCCTACGAGCAGTACTTC. Translated, it gives CASSPLVAGSSYEQYF.

This chain connects TRBV4-1 to TRBJ2-1; 7 nucleotides line up with TRBD2. CDR1 is MGHRA, CDR2 YSYEKL, per germline. Trimming cost V 0 bases and J 7 bases; bases outside gene matches: 9. CDR3 length equals 16 residues. For the CDR3, the DNA is TGCGCCAGCAGCCAAGAAAGCGGGGTAGGGTCGAATGAGCAGTTCTTC. It translates to CASSQESGVGSNEQFF.

This clonotype was detected ten times or more. This chain uses TRBV7-8 with TRBJ2-5; 10 bases agree with TRBD2. The junction had 4 bases not matched to a gene; V was cut back by 3 bases and J by 3 bases. The CDR3 extends over 15 amino acids. Germline V lookup: CDR1 SGHVS, CDR2 FQNEAQ. CDR3 region: CASSFSGGTKETQYF. The CDR3 DNA reads as TGTGCCAGCAGCTTTAGCGGGGGGACTAAAGAGACCCAGTACTTC.

This clonotype was observed a handful of times. The CDR3 loop reads CSVGGGAPYNEQFF. DNA of the CDR3: TGCAGCGTTGGGGGGGGGGCCCCCTACAATGAGCAGTTCTTC. The chain carries TRBV29-1 and TRBJ2-1; TRBD2 is a possible D gene (7 bases). The V end was cut by 4 bases, the J end by 2 bases, with 12 bases between. The CDR3 runs to 14 residues. CDR1 and CDR2 from the germline V gene are SQVTM and ANQGSEA.

The chain employs TRBV7-2 and TRBJ2-1; D possibly matches TRBD1 or TRBD2 (5 bases each). From germline, CDR1 is SGHTA and CDR2 FQGNSA. The CDR3 is made up of 16 amino acids. Trimming shortened V by 2 bases and J by 6 bases, and 17 bases separated the two germline ends. The CDR3 sequence is CASSLWVEGPANEQFF. The CDR3 coding sequence is TGTGCCAGCAGCTTATGGGTAGAGGGGCCTGCCAATGAGCAGTTCTTC.

The V gene is TRBV15, the J gene TRBJ2-1; D is perhaps TRBD2 (5 bases). V gave up 0 bases and J gave up 6 bases, with 12 bases separating them. The CDR3 length is 15 residues. In germline, CDR1 is LNHNV, CDR2 YYDKDF (reference sequence). This CDR3 reads CATSRELTSGNEQFF. The CDR3 bases are TGTGCCACCAGCAGAGAGTTAACAAGCGGCAATGAGCAGTTCTTC.

J is TRBJ2-7 and V is TRBV7-2, with 7 bases identical to TRBD1. CDR1 and CDR2 (germline): SGHTA, FQGNSA. The CDR3 covers 13 residues. V shed 3 bases, J shed 2 bases, and the junction held 1 base outside the gene matches. The CDR3 DNA reads as TGTGCCAGCAGCTTCGACAGGGCCTACGAGCAGTACGTC. Translation: CASSFDRAYEQYV.

The genes are TRBV9 and TRBJ2-7, with D possibly being TRBD1 or TRBD2 (5 bases each). The CDR3 length is 16 residues. CDR1 and CDR2 (germline): SGDLS, YYNGEE. V shed 3 bases and J shed 2 bases, with 18 bases lying between them. In DNA form, the CDR3 reads TGTGCCAGCAGCGACAACCGGGACCGCGAAACCTACGAGCAGTACTTC. Its translation is CASSDNRDRETYEQYF.

The chain is built from TRBV20-1 and TRBJ1-1; TRBD1 agrees at 10 bases. Per germline, CDR1 DFQATT and CDR2 SNEGSKA (reference sequence). The CDR3 length is 14 residues. Unmatched junction bases numbered 9, after V lost 5 bases and J lost 6 bases. CDR3 sequence: CSARGLGTGAEAFF. CDR3 nucleotides: TGCAGTGCTCGGGGGTTAGGGACAGGGGCTGAAGCTTTCTTT.

This clonotype was seen many times. This sequence joins TRBV7-9 and TRBJ1-1; 11 positions agree with TRBD1. Germline values: CDR1 SEHNR, CDR2 FQNEAQ (reference sequence). Unmatched junction bases numbered 2, after V lost 1 base and J lost 4 bases. The CDR3 covers 15 residues. For the CDR3, the DNA is TGTGCCAGCAGCTTAGTTGGGACAGGGGGCACTGAAGCTTTCTTT. It is translated as CASSLVGTGGTEAFF.

This clonotype was seen a handful of times. The rearrangement links TRBV12-5 to TRBJ2-2; D call uncertain. Per the germline V gene, CDR1 is LGHNT and CDR2 is FRNRAP. This CDR3 region has 13 residues. V gave up 2 bases and J gave up 6 bases, with 7 bases separating them. The CDR3 DNA follows: TGTGCTAGTGGTTTGAGAGAGTCCGGGGAGCTGTTTTTT. Translated, it gives CASGLRESGELFF.

This sequence joins TRBV4-1 and TRBJ2-1; 10 bases agree with TRBD2. In germline, CDR1 is MGHRA, CDR2 YSYEKL. J lost 6 bases, V lost 2 bases, and 4 bases had no gene match. The CDR3 loop spans 15 amino acids. The CDR3 spells CASSQPGLASNEQFF. The CDR3 DNA reads TGCGCCAGCAGCCAACCGGGACTAGCGAGCAATGAGCAGTTCTTC.

This clonotype has only a few counts. The chain carries TRBV4-3 and TRBJ2-1, with 10 bases identical to TRBD2. The CDR3 spans 17 residues. The junction had 6 bases not matched to a gene; V was cut back by 0 bases and J by 4 bases. Germline values: CDR1 LGHNA, CDR2 YSLEER. This CDR3 reads CASSQDPELAGYNEQFF. CDR3 coding DNA: TGCGCCAGCAGCCAAGATCCGGAACTAGCGGGATACAATGAGCAGTTCTTC.

This clonotype was recorded many times. V gene TRBV6-5 combines with J gene TRBJ2-7, with D hard to call. V was shortened by 0 bases and J by 5 bases, with 11 bases between the two germline ends. CDR3 length equals 14 residues. The germline gives CDR1 MNHEY, CDR2 SVGAGI. The CDR3 sequence: CASSYSISRDEQYF. Here the CDR3 DNA reads TGTGCCAGCAGTTACTCGATTTCCCGGGACGAGCAGTACTTC.

This clonotype was recorded a few times. The chain joins TRBV12-3 or TRBV12-4 to TRBJ2-5, with D perhaps matching TRBD2 (6 bases). Trimming pared 3 bases from V and 1 base from J, leaving 12 bases between. This CDR3 comprises 15 residues. The CDR3 spells CASSFWGETQETQYF. CDR3 in DNA: TGTGCCAGCAGTTTTTGGGGGGAGACCCAAGAGACCCAGTACTTC.

There are a few counts of this clonotype. This chain connects TRBV7-7 to TRBJ2-1; a possible D gene is TRBD2 (7 bases). CDR1 is SSHAT and CDR2 is FNYEAQ in the germline V gene (reference sequence). Trimming took off 3 bases at V and 8 bases at J, with 14 bases between the two ends. CDR3 size: 14 residues. This CDR3 reads CASSFTGGADEQFF. Here the CDR3 DNA reads TGTGCCAGCAGCTTCACGGGGGGCGCCGATGAGCAGTTCTTC.